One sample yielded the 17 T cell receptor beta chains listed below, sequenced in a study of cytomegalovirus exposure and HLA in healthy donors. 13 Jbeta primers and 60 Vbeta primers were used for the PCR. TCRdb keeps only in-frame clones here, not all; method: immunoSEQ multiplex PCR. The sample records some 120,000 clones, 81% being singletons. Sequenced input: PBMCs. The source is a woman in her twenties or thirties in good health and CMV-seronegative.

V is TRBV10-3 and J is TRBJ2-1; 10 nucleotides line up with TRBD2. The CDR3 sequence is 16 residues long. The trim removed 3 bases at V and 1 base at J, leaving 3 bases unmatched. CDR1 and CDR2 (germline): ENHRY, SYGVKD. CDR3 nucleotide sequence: TGTGCCATCAGTGAAGATAGCGGGAGGTCCTACAATGAGCAGTTCTTC. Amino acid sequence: CAISEDSGRSYNEQFF.

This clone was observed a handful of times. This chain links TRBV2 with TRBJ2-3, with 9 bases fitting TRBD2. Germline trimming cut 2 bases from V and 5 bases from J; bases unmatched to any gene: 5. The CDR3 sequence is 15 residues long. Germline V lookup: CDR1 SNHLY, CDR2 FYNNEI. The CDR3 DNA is TGTGCCAGCAGTGAAAAGGGACTAGCAGGAGATACGCAGTATTTT. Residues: CASSEKGLAGDTQYF.

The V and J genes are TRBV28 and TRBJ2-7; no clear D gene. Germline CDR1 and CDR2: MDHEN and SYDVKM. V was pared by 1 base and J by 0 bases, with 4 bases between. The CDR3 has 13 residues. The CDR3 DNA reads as TGTGCCAGCAGTTTATTTAACTCCTACGAGCAGTACTTC. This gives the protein CASSLFNSYEQYF. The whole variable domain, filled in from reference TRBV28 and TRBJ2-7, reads DVKVTQSSRYLVKRTGEKVFLECVQDMDHENMFWYRQDPGLGLRLIYFSYDVKMKEKGDIPEGYSVSREKKERFSLILESASTNQTSMYLCASSLFNSYEQYFGPGTRLTVT.

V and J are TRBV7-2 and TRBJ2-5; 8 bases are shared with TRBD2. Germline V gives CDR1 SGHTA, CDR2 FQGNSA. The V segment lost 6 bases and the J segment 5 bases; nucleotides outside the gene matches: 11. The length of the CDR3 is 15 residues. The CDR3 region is CASSPDAGRAETQYF. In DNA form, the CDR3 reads TGTGCCAGCAGTCCTGATGCCGGGAGGGCGGAGACCCAGTACTTC.

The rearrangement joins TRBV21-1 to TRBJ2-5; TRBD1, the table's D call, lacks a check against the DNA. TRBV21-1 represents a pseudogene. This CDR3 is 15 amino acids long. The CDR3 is CASSKGSTAQETQYF. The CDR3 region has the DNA TGTGCCAGCAGCAAAGGGTCGACAGCTCAAGAGACCCAGTACTTC.

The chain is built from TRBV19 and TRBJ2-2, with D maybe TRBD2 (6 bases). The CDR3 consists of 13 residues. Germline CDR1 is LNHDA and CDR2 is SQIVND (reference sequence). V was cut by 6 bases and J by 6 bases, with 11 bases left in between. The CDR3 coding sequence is TGTGCCAGTAGAGGAGGGATCGCCGGGGAGCTGTTTTTT. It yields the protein CASRGGIAGELFF.

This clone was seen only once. CDR3 sequence: CASSWGTSGRAGDTQYF. DNA of the CDR3: TGCGCCAGCAGCTGGGGGACTAGCGGGAGGGCCGGAGATACGCAGTATTTT. The chain is built from TRBV5-1 and TRBJ2-3; 16 bases agree with TRBD2. The ends lost 3 bases at V and 5 bases at J; junction bases unmatched: 6. Looked up from germline, CDR1 is SGHRS and CDR2 is YFSETQ. The CDR3 is 17 residues long.

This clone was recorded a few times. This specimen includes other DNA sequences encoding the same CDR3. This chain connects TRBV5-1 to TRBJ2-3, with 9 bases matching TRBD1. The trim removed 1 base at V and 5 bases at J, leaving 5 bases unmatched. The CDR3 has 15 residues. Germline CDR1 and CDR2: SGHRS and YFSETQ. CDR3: CASSLRGTGRDTQYF. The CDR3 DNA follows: TGCGCCAGCAGCTTGAGGGGGACAGGGCGAGATACGCAGTATTTT.

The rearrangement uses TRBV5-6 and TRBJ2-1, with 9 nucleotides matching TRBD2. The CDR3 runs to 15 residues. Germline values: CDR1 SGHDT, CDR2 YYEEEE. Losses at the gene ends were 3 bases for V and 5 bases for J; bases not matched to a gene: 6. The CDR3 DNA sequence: TGTGCCAGCAGCTACGGACTAGCGCTTGACAATGAGCAGTTCTTC. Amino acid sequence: CASSYGLALDNEQFF. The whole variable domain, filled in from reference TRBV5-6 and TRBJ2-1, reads DAGVTQSPTHLIKTRGQQVTLRCSPKSGHDTVSWYQQALGQGPQFIFQYYEEEERQRGNFPDRFSGHQFPNYSSELNVNALLLGDSALYLCASSYGLALDNEQFFGPGTRLTVL.

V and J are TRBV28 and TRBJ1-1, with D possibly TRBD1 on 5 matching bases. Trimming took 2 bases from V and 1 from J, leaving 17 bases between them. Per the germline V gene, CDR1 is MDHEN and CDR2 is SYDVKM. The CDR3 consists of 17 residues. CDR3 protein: CASSLIWGRARNTEAFF. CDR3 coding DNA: TGTGCCAGCAGTTTAATCTGGGGCCGGGCGCGGAACACTGAAGCTTTCTTT.

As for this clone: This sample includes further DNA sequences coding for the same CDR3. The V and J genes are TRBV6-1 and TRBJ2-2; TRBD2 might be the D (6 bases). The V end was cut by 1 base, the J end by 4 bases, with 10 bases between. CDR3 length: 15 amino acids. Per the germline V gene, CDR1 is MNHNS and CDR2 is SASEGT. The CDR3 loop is CASSEVRGATGELFF. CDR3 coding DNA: TGTGCCAGCAGTGAAGTACGCGGGGCCACCGGGGAGCTGTTTTTT.

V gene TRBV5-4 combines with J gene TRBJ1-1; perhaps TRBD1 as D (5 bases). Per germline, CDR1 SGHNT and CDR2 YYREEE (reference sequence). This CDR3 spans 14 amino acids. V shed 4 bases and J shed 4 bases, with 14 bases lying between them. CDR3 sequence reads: CASSRGGFGTEAFF. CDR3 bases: TGTGCCAGCAGCCGCGGGGGGTTCGGCACTGAAGCTTTCTTT.

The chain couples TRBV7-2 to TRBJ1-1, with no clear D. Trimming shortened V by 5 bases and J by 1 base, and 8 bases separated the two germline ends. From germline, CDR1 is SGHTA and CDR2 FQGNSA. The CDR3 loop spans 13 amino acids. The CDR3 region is CASSPLANTEAFF. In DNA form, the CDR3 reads TGTGCCAGCAGCCCACTTGCGAACACTGAAGCTTTCTTT.

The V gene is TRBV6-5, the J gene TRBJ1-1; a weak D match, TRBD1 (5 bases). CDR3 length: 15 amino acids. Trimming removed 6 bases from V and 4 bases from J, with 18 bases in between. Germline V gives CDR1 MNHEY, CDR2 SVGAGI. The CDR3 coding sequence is TGTGCCAGCAGGGATAGTACAGGCACTGGCACTGAAGCTTTCTTT. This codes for CASRDSTGTGTEAFF.

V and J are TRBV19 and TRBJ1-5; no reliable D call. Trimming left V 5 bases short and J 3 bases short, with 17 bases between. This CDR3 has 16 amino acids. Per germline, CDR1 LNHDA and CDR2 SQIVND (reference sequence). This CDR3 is CASSEAGLGFNQPQHF. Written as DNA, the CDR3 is TGTGCCAGTAGTGAGGCGGGCCTGGGCTTCAATCAGCCCCAGCATTTT.

CDR3 in DNA: TGTGCCAGCAGTGAACTCGTCAGGGAGCAGTTCTTC. It encodes CASSELVREQFF. V is TRBV6-5 and J is TRBJ2-1; D is unresolved. The CDR3 extends over 12 amino acids. Germline lookup yields CDR1 MNHEY and CDR2 SVGAGI. Trimming shortened V by 5 bases and J by 10 bases, and 12 bases separated the two germline ends.

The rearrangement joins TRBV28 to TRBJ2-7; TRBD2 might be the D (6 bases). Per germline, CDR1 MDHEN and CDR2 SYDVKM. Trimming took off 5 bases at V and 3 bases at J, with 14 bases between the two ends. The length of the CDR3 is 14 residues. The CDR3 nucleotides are TGTGCCAGCAGTCTCGCCGGGGACTTCTACGAGCAGTACTTC. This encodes CASSLAGDFYEQYF.